The 32 T cell receptor beta chains given below trace back to one sample, sequenced in a study of cytomegalovirus exposure and HLA in healthy donors. In the PCR, 60 Vbeta and 13 Jbeta primers were used. Profiling relied on immunoSEQ multiplex PCR, and the TCRdb table lists in-frame clones only, not all of them. The sample consists of more than 100,000 clones, about 74% of them appearing once. The specimen sequenced was PBMCs. The receptors come from a woman aged 45-59 years in good health and CMV-seropositive.

V and J are TRBV29-1 and TRBJ2-5, with unresolved D. The end of the DNA is better explained by TRBJ2-7, so the J call may be wrong. The CDR3 length is 15 residues. The V gene's germline CDR1 is SQVTM and CDR2 ANQGSEA. CDR3 nucleotide sequence: TGCAGCGTTGAAGTTGGTAGCAGCAGAAGCTACGAGCAGTACTTC. It yields the protein CSVEVGSSRSYEQYF.

The chain combines TRBV7-9 with TRBJ1-2; unclear D gene. CDR1 is SEHNR and CDR2 is FQNEAQ in the germline V gene (reference sequence). There are 15 residues in the CDR3. The V end lost 7 bases, the J end lost 4 bases, and 19 bases lay between the germline ends. The CDR3, as DNA: TGTGCCAGCACCAGAGGAGAGGGCTGGGTCTATGGCTACACCTTC. Its protein product is CASTRGEGWVYGYTF.

This sequence joins TRBV2 and TRBJ1-5; D possibly corresponds to TRBD1 (5 bases). Germline lookup yields CDR1 SNHLY and CDR2 FYNNEI. V lost 2 bases and J 11 bases, leaving 19 bases between the germline ends. CDR3 length: 15 amino acids. This chain's CDR3 is CASSESDSWGMTQHF. CDR3 sequence (DNA): TGTGCCAGCAGTGAATCTGACAGTTGGGGTATGACCCAGCATTTT.

The chain has TRBV10-3 and TRBJ2-5; a possible D gene is TRBD2 (5 bases). CDR3 length equals 15 residues. Germline V gives CDR1 ENHRY, CDR2 SYGVKD. V gave up 3 bases and J gave up 4 bases, with 15 bases separating them. The chain's CDR3 is CAISEPGKLGETQYF. CDR3 bases: TGTGCCATCAGTGAACCCGGGAAGTTGGGAGAGACCCAGTACTTC.

The CDR3 sequence: CASSYDRAGNNEQFF. CDR3 in DNA: TGTGCCAGCAGTTATGACAGGGCGGGGAACAATGAGCAGTTCTTC. V is TRBV7-2 and J is TRBJ2-1; possible D gene TRBD1, 7 bases. Trimming shortened V by 6 bases and J by 5 bases, and 17 bases separated the two germline ends. CDR3 length equals 15 residues. The germline CDR1 and CDR2 sequences are SGHTA and FQGNSA.

The rearrangement links TRBV30 to TRBJ1-1; D ambiguous. The CDR3 covers 14 residues. V was clipped by 0 bases and J by 5 bases, with 13 bases between them. Per the germline V gene, CDR1 is GTSNPN and CDR2 is SVGIG (reference sequence). CDR3 loop: CAWSVVFEGTEAFF. The CDR3 nucleotides are TGTGCCTGGAGTGTGGTTTTCGAGGGAACTGAAGCTTTCTTT.

The chain uses TRBV13 and TRBJ2-7, with TRBD2 identical over 7 bases. Germline values: CDR1 PRHDT, CDR2 FYEKMQ (reference sequence). The CDR3 runs to 13 residues. V was pared by 6 bases and J by 5 bases, with 7 bases of the junction left unmatched. DNA for the CDR3: TGTGCCAGCAGTCCCCGCGGGGGAAACGAGCAGTACTTC. It is translated as CASSPRGGNEQYF. Complete variable domain (other parts from reference TRBV13 and TRBJ2-7): AAGVIQSPRHLIKEKRETATLKCYPIPRHDTVYWYQQGPGQDPQFLISFYEKMQSDKGSIPDRFSAQQFSDYHSELNMSSLELGDSALYFCASSPRGGNEQYFGPGTRLTVT.

The chain joins TRBV6-1 to TRBJ1-2; a possible D gene is TRBD1 (6 bases). The germline gives CDR1 MNHNS, CDR2 SASEGT. Trimming left V 2 bases short and J 4 bases short, with 8 bases between. The CDR3 is 13 amino acids. The CDR3 DNA reads TGTGCCAGCAGTGAACAGGGGCGCTATGGCTACACCTTC. It yields the protein CASSEQGRYGYTF.

The rearrangement joins TRBV5-6 to TRBJ2-5; D may be TRBD2 (5 bases). V was shortened by 1 base and J by 3 bases, with 13 bases between the two germline ends. Germline V lookup: CDR1 SGHDT, CDR2 YYEEEE. CDR3 length: 15 residues. The CDR3 coding sequence is TGTGCCAGCAGCTTGCGAGGGTCGGCCGAAGAGACCCAGTACTTC. The encoded protein is CASSLRGSAEETQYF. Full variable domain (rest looked up from reference TRBV5-6 and TRBJ2-5): DAGVTQSPTHLIKTRGQQVTLRCSPKSGHDTVSWYQQALGQGPQFIFQYYEEEERQRGNFPDRFSGHQFPNYSSELNVNALLLGDSALYLCASSLRGSAEETQYFGPGTRLLVL.

The chain uses TRBV9 and TRBJ2-3, with D unclear. The CDR3 is 13 residues long. V was cut by 1 base and J by 6 bases, with 9 bases left in between. Germline CDR1 and CDR2: SGDLS and YYNGEE. The CDR3 coding sequence is TGTGCCAGCAGCGTATCTGTGGCTGATACGCAGTATTTT. Encoded protein: CASSVSVADTQYF.

The chain links TRBV2 to TRBJ1-4; 7 nucleotides align to TRBD1. V shed 6 bases and J 5 bases; nucleotides not matched to a gene: 6. This CDR3 has 14 amino acids. Germline assignment: CDR1 SNHLY and CDR2 FYNNEI. Here the CDR3 reads CASRGDSPNEKLFF. DNA for the CDR3: TGTGCCAGCAGGGGGGACAGCCCGAATGAAAAACTGTTTTTT.

This clone occurred once. The chain is built from TRBV19 and TRBJ1-3, with 7 positions matching TRBD1. This CDR3 is 17 amino acids long. With V trimmed by 7 bases and J by 0 bases, 12 bases remained unmatched. Per germline, CDR1 LNHDA and CDR2 SQIVND (reference sequence). The CDR3 nucleotides are TGTGCCAGTATTCCCAGAGAGGGGGCTACCTCTGGAAACACCATATATTTT. It translates to CASIPREGATSGNTIYF.

The chain links TRBV5-1 to TRBJ2-2; 10 positions match TRBD2. Germline V gene sequence: CDR1 SGHRS, CDR2 YFSETQ. Trimming at V came to 0 bases and at J to 1 base, leaving 0 bases not matched to a gene. The CDR3 consists of 16 residues. For the CDR3, the DNA is TGCGCCAGCAGCTTGGGACTAGCGGGGAACACCGGGGAGCTGTTTTTT. Its translation: CASSLGLAGNTGELFF.

The chain combines TRBV11-3 with TRBJ2-3; no firm D call. This CDR3 region has 14 residues. Trimming cost V 2 bases and J 0 bases, with 6 bases left between them. Germline CDR1 SGHNT, CDR2 YENEEA. The CDR3 DNA is TGTGCCAGCAGCTTATCGCGGAGCACAGATACGCAGTATTTT. This gives the protein CASSLSRSTDTQYF.

A single count supports this clone. The chain links TRBV9 to TRBJ2-2, with 8 bases matching TRBD2. Germline V gene sequence: CDR1 SGDLS, CDR2 YYNGEE. The CDR3 is made up of 17 amino acids. Trimming removed 3 bases from V and 4 bases from J; junction bases left unmatched: 11. In DNA form, the CDR3 reads TGTGCCAGCAGCGGGGCGGGAGCGGGGGAGACCACCGGGGAGCTGTTTTTT. Amino acids: CASSGAGAGETTGELFF.

The chain recombines TRBV6-1 with TRBJ2-3; D is perhaps TRBD1 (6 bases). This CDR3 comprises 11 residues. V lost 6 bases and J 9 bases, leaving 10 bases between the germline ends. The germline V gene encodes CDR1 MNHNS and CDR2 SASEGT. DNA of the CDR3: TGTGCCAGCAGGGTTAGGGGGACGCAGTATTTT. Translated, it gives CASRVRGTQYF.

The V call is TRBV5-1, the J call TRBJ2-1; TRBD2 matches 8 bases. This CDR3 region has 15 residues. With V trimmed by 3 bases and J by 5 bases, 7 bases remained unmatched. Per germline, CDR1 SGHRS and CDR2 YFSETQ. CDR3 bases: TGCGCCAGCAGCTCTGGACTAGCCGGGCACAATGAGCAGTTCTTC. Translating it yields CASSSGLAGHNEQFF.

The gene calls are TRBV7-2 and TRBJ2-3; 7 nucleotides line up with TRBD2. The germline V gene has CDR1 SGHTA and CDR2 FQGNSA. Trimming cost V 4 bases and J 2 bases; bases outside gene matches: 6. The CDR3 covers 15 residues. The CDR3 sequence: CASSSVAGNTDTQYF. Written as DNA, the CDR3 is TGTGCCAGCAGCTCGGTAGCGGGTAACACAGATACGCAGTATTTT.

This sequence joins TRBV11-3 and TRBJ2-7; TRBD1 agrees at 8 bases. This CDR3 has 14 amino acids. With 6 bases clipped from V and 6 bases from J, the junction kept 10 bases outside the gene matches. The germline V gene has CDR1 SGHNT and CDR2 YENEEA. Here the CDR3 reads CASSPRQGWGEQYF. The CDR3 DNA is TGTGCCAGCAGTCCTCGACAGGGGTGGGGCGAGCAGTACTTC.

The CDR3 bases are TGTGCCAGCAGTGTACGGGTTACTAATGAAAAACTGTTTTTT. Translating gives CASSVRVTNEKLFF. The V call is TRBV2, the J call TRBJ1-4; D gene unclear. The CDR3 extends over 14 amino acids. The V and J ends lost 4 bases and 2 bases respectively, with 8 bases between them. Germline V gene sequence: CDR1 SNHLY, CDR2 FYNNEI.

The V and J genes are TRBV29-1 and TRBJ1-1, with 9 nucleotides matching TRBD1. This CDR3 is built from 12 residues. Germline V CDR1 and CDR2: SQVTM, ANQGSEA. Trimming at V came to 6 bases and at J to 7 bases, leaving 6 bases not matched to a gene. The CDR3 sequence is CSVQGQGFEAFF. The CDR3 bases are TGCAGCGTCCAAGGACAGGGGTTTGAAGCTTTCTTT.

V gene TRBV21-1 combines with J gene TRBJ2-7; the D call in the table, TRBD1, was not verified against the DNA. TRBV21-1 represents a pseudogene. This CDR3 is 14 amino acids long. The CDR3 reads CASSNSRQAAEQYF. The CDR3 nucleotides are TGTGCCAGCAGCAATAGTCGACAGGCCGCCGAGCAGTACTTC.

As DNA, the CDR3 is TGTGCCAGCAGCCCCCTAGCGAACCAAGAGACCCAGTACTTC. Amino acids: CASSPLANQETQYF. V and J are TRBV5-6 and TRBJ2-5; a possible D gene is TRBD2 (6 bases). In germline, CDR1 is SGHDT, CDR2 YYEEEE. The CDR3 has 14 residues. V gave up 4 bases and J gave up 0 bases, with 10 bases separating them.

CDR3 in DNA: TGTGCCAGCAGATCGGGGGAAGCCCTGCGTGGCTACACCTTC. As protein: CASRSGEALRGYTF. V gene TRBV5-5 combines with J gene TRBJ1-2, with D perhaps TRBD1 (5 bases). Deletions cut 5 bases from V and 7 bases from J, with 18 bases between. Germline-derived CDR1 and CDR2 are SGHKS and YYEKEE (reference sequence). The CDR3 extends over 14 amino acids.

This clone has only one observation. V usage is TRBV12-5 and J usage is TRBJ1-4; possibly TRBD1 for D (6 bases). Trimming cost V 3 bases and J 8 bases, with 19 bases left between them. CDR1 LGHNT and CDR2 FRNRAP come from the germline V gene. CDR3 size: 16 residues. CDR3 amino acids: CASGFLGGRRGEKLFF. In DNA form, the CDR3 reads TGTGCTAGTGGTTTTTTGGGGGGGCGGAGGGGGGAAAAACTGTTTTTT.

The chain uses TRBV6-1 and TRBJ1-3; D unclear. The germline V gene encodes CDR1 MNHNS and CDR2 SASEGT. The CDR3 loop spans 16 amino acids. Trimming took off 1 base at V and 1 base at J, with 11 bases between the two ends. The CDR3 protein is CASSEEVGASGNTIYF. CDR3 DNA sequence: TGTGCCAGCAGTGAAGAGGTCGGAGCATCTGGAAACACCATATATTTT.

The V gene is TRBV10-3, the J gene TRBJ1-1; TRBD1 is a possible D gene (6 bases). Trimming cost V 11 bases and J 0 bases, with 13 bases left between them. Germline V gene sequence: CDR1 ENHRY, CDR2 SYGVKD. The CDR3 loop spans 13 amino acids. The CDR3 nucleotides are TGTGCCCAAAGGGGGGGGATGAACACTGAAGCTTTCTTT. Translation gives CAQRGGMNTEAFF.

This chain links TRBV5-1 with TRBJ2-6; possible D gene TRBD2, 6 bases. The germline CDR1 and CDR2 sequences are SGHRS and YFSETQ. V was clipped by 7 bases and J by 1 base, with 9 bases between them. The CDR3 covers 14 residues. The DNA of the CDR3 is TGCGCCAGCCGCGGGGATTCTGGGGCCAACGTCCTGACTTTC. Its translation is CASRGDSGANVLTF.

The chain carries TRBV10-3 and TRBJ1-1; TRBD1 aligns across 9 bases. Per the germline V gene, CDR1 is ENHRY and CDR2 is SYGVKD. V trimming: 6 bases; J trimming: 11 bases; junction bases outside the gene matches: 13. There are 14 residues in the CDR3. The CDR3: CAIRDPGQGRWAFF. CDR3 coding DNA: TGTGCCATCAGAGACCCGGGACAGGGAAGATGGGCTTTCTTT.

V gene TRBV2 combines with J gene TRBJ2-1, with D maybe TRBD2 (5 bases). Trimming removed 3 bases from V and 6 bases from J, with 15 bases in between. Per the germline V gene, CDR1 is SNHLY and CDR2 is FYNNEI. The CDR3 consists of 15 residues. The CDR3 reads CASSDLLVASNEQFF. The CDR3 coding sequence is TGTGCCAGCAGTGACCTACTAGTAGCCTCCAATGAGCAGTTCTTC. Based on the CDR3 plus reference TRBV2 and TRBJ2-1, the full variable domain is EPEVTQTPSHQVTQMGQEVILRCVPISNHLYFYWYRQILGQKVEFLVSFYNNEISEKSEIFDDQFSVERPDGSNFTLKIRSTKLEDSAMYFCASSDLLVASNEQFFGPGTRLTVL.

This clone was counted only a few times. V and J are TRBV6-5 and TRBJ1-2, with 9 bases matching TRBD1. J lost 6 bases, V lost 4 bases, and 9 bases had no gene match. CDR1 is MNHEY and CDR2 is SVGAGI in the germline V gene. There are 15 residues in the CDR3. The CDR3 is CASSSGQGSGDGYTF. The DNA of the CDR3 is TGTGCCAGCAGTTCGGGACAGGGTTCGGGAGATGGCTACACCTTC.

This clone has a handful of counts. The chain joins TRBV6-1 to TRBJ2-6; tentative D call: TRBD2 (5 bases). Germline V gene lookup returns CDR1 MNHNS and CDR2 SASEGT. V was clipped by 11 bases and J by 0 bases, with 8 bases between them. The CDR3 extends over 13 amino acids. DNA of the CDR3: TGTGCCGTCGGAGGCTCTGGGGCCAACGTCCTGACTTTC. Translation gives CAVGGSGANVLTF.